The 30 T cell receptor beta chains listed next were all sequenced from one sample in a study of blood T cell repertoires in COVID-19. Using immunoSEQ multiplex PCR, the repertoire was profiled, and TCRdb retains in-frame clones only, with some absent. The table has approximately 150,000 clones, less than 90% seen once. Specimen: PBMCs or T cells enriched from blood (not recorded which). The receptor source for this set is a human donor with acute COVID-19. The donor label of this sample is uncertain.

This clone was observed once. The V and J genes are TRBV27 and TRBJ2-6; tentative D call: TRBD2 (6 bases). Trimming shortened V by 3 bases and J by 0 bases, and 12 bases separated the two germline ends. The germline V gene encodes CDR1 MNHEY and CDR2 SMNVEV (reference sequence). There are 17 residues in the CDR3. CDR3 amino acids: CASSFGGPYSGANVLTF. The DNA for the CDR3 is TGTGCCAGCAGTTTCGGGGGTCCCTACTCTGGGGCCAACGTCCTGACTTTC.

This chain links TRBV4-2 with TRBJ1-3, with a possible D match to TRBD1 (5 bases). Trimming removed 4 bases at V and 0 bases at J, with 16 bases between. The CDR3 runs 17 residues. CDR1 LGHNA and CDR2 YNFKEQ come from the germline V gene. The CDR3 reads CASSPKGYPSSGNTIYF. CDR3 bases: TGTGCCAGCAGCCCTAAGGGGTACCCGAGCTCTGGAAACACCATATATTTT.

The rearrangement joins TRBV5-6 to TRBJ2-7; D unresolved. V was trimmed by 3 bases and J by 1 base, leaving 8 bases between them. Germline loops: CDR1 SGHDT, CDR2 YYEEEE. The CDR3 runs 13 residues. CDR3 region: CASSSPFSYEQYF. For the CDR3, the DNA is TGTGCCAGCAGCTCCCCATTTTCCTACGAGCAGTACTTC.

The chain is built from TRBV7-9 and TRBJ1-1, with D maybe TRBD1 (5 bases). The CDR3 runs to 14 residues. V was clipped by 1 base and J by 2 bases, with 8 bases between them. Germline CDR1 and CDR2: SEHNR and FQNEAQ (reference sequence). As DNA, the CDR3 is TGTGCCAGCAGCTTAGTAGACAGAAACACTGAAGCTTTCTTT. The encoded protein is CASSLVDRNTEAFF.

The chain's CDR3 is CASSPVRTFKTGELFF. The CDR3 coding sequence is TGTGCCAGCTCACCAGTACGGACTTTCAAGACCGGGGAGCTGTTTTTT. The chain links TRBV18 to TRBJ2-2; D is perhaps TRBD2 (5 bases). CDR1 and CDR2 from the germline V gene are KGHSH and LQKENI. Between the trimmed V and J ends, which lost 2 bases and 5 bases, there was a span of 15 bases. The CDR3 runs to 16 residues. Filled out from reference TRBV18 and TRBJ2-2, the complete variable domain reads NAGVMQNPRHLVRRRGQEARLRCSPMKGHSHVYWYRQLPEEGLKFMVYLQKENIIDESGMPKERFSAEFPKEGPSILRIQQVVRGDSAAYFCASSPVRTFKTGELFFGEGSRLTVL.

The rearrangement joins TRBV5-1 to TRBJ2-7; 9 bases map to TRBD2. This CDR3 has 16 residues. The ends lost 1 base at V and 5 bases at J; junction bases unmatched: 10. Germline values: CDR1 SGHRS, CDR2 YFSETQ. The CDR3 nucleotides read TGCGCCAGCAGCTTGAGACCCCGCGGGGGGGCCCACGAGCAGTACTTC. The encoded protein is CASSLRPRGGAHEQYF.

The V call is TRBV20-1, the J call TRBJ2-4; TRBD2 matches 7 bases. V was pared by 3 bases and J by 6 bases, with 8 bases of the junction left unmatched. The CDR3 loop spans 14 amino acids. Germline CDR1 reads DFQATT; CDR2 reads SNEGSKA (reference sequence). CDR3 loop: CSASAREGRNIQYF. CDR3 sequence (DNA): TGCAGTGCTAGTGCGAGGGAGGGCAGAAACATTCAGTACTTC.

The gene calls are TRBV24-1 and TRBJ2-4, with a tentative D call TRBD1 (6 bases). CDR1 KGHDR and CDR2 SFDVKD come from the germline V gene. The CDR3 has 15 residues. V gave up 4 bases and J gave up 2 bases, with 11 bases separating them. The CDR3: CATSEGRGSKNIQYF. DNA of the CDR3: TGTGCCACCAGTGAGGGCAGGGGCTCCAAAAACATTCAGTACTTC.

The V call is TRBV9, the J call TRBJ2-3; 8 bases are a match to TRBD2. The CDR3 spans 15 residues. Germline V lookup: CDR1 SGDLS, CDR2 YYNGEE. The V and J ends lost 3 bases and 1 base, in that order; junction bases with no gene match: 4. CDR3: CASSALGGGTDTQYF. DNA of the CDR3: TGTGCCAGCAGCGCCCTCGGGGGGGGCACAGATACGCAGTATTTT.

The chain recombines TRBV19 with TRBJ2-7; 8 bases map to TRBD1. There are 15 residues in the CDR3. Germline CDR1 reads LNHDA; CDR2 reads SQIVND (reference sequence). J was trimmed by 2 bases and V by 7 bases; bases with no gene match: 10. The CDR3 reads CASTPGQGTTYEQYF. DNA of the CDR3: TGTGCCAGTACCCCTGGACAGGGAACCACCTACGAGCAGTACTTC. Full variable domain (rest looked up from reference TRBV19 and TRBJ2-7): DGGITQSPKYLFRKEGQNVTLSCEQNLNHDAMYWYRQDPGQGLRLIYYSQIVNDFQKGDIAEGYSVSREKKESFPLTVTSAQKNPTAFYLCASTPGQGTTYEQYFGPGTRLTVT.

The V and J genes are TRBV15 and TRBJ1-2, with 8 bases identical to TRBD1. V shed 8 bases, J shed 8 bases, and the junction held 22 bases outside the gene matches. Germline CDR1 is LNHNV and CDR2 is YYDKDF (reference sequence). This CDR3 has 17 amino acids. CDR3 bases: TGTGCCACCTCGATGGTAGGACAGGGTAGGGGTAATTACGGCTACACCTTC. Its protein product is CATSMVGQGRGNYGYTF.

The gene calls are TRBV2 and TRBJ2-7; 8 bases agree with TRBD2. The CDR3 loop spans 14 amino acids. V was clipped by 4 bases and J by 7 bases; unmatched bases: 9. Germline CDR1 is SNHLY and CDR2 is FYNNEI. The CDR3 coding sequence is TGTGCCAGCAGTGGGGTAGCGGGGCAACGGGAGCAGTACTTC. Translation gives CASSGVAGQREQYF.

The V call is TRBV5-6, the J call TRBJ2-6; D is undetermined. This CDR3 is 16 amino acids long. Germline-derived CDR1 and CDR2 are SGHDT and YYEEEE. Trimming shortened V by 6 bases and J by 2 bases, and 15 bases separated the two germline ends. CDR3 sequence reads: CASKQMPEAGANVLTF. The CDR3 DNA reads TGTGCCAGCAAACAAATGCCTGAGGCTGGGGCCAACGTCCTGACTTTC. The variable domain in full, with the rest retrieved from reference TRBV5-6 and TRBJ2-6, is DAGVTQSPTHLIKTRGQQVTLRCSPKSGHDTVSWYQQALGQGPQFIFQYYEEEERQRGNFPDRFSGHQFPNYSSELNVNALLLGDSALYLCASKQMPEAGANVLTFGAGSRLTVL.

This chain links TRBV5-8 with TRBJ1-4; D not resolved. The V and J ends lost 0 bases and 4 bases respectively, with 7 bases between them. The length of the CDR3 is 14 residues. Germline CDR1 is SGHTS and CDR2 is YDEGEE. The CDR3: CASSLDGFNEKLFF. The CDR3 nucleotides are TGTGCCAGCAGCTTGGACGGTTTTAATGAAAAACTGTTTTTT.

The table lists this clone with a count of one. The genes are TRBV7-3 and TRBJ1-1, with D perhaps TRBD1 (5 bases). V lost 4 bases and J lost 0, with 6 bases in between. CDR1 SGHTA and CDR2 FQGTGA come from the germline V gene. This CDR3 has 13 amino acids. Here the CDR3 DNA reads TGTGCCAGCAGCTCGACAGTGAACACTGAAGCTTTCTTT. Translating gives CASSSTVNTEAFF.

The chain uses TRBV7-9 and TRBJ2-7; the D is unclear. In germline, CDR1 is SEHNR, CDR2 FQNEAQ (reference sequence). This CDR3 has 14 amino acids. Trimming took 5 bases from V and 5 from J, leaving 16 bases between them. The CDR3 nucleotides are TGTGCCAGCAGCCCCTACTACCCCAGTAACGAGCAGTACTTC. This encodes CASSPYYPSNEQYF.

The genes are TRBV19 and TRBJ1-5, with D unresolved. V lost 4 bases and J 5 bases, leaving 9 bases between the germline ends. The CDR3 has 13 amino acids. Germline loops: CDR1 LNHDA, CDR2 SQIVND (reference sequence). The CDR3 loop reads CASSTQRDQPQHF. CDR3 DNA sequence: TGTGCCAGTAGTACCCAACGGGATCAGCCCCAGCATTTT.

V is TRBV29-1 and J is TRBJ1-2; a possible D gene is TRBD1 (5 bases). Germline loops: CDR1 SQVTM, CDR2 ANQGSEA. The length of the CDR3 is 14 residues. The germline V and J ends were trimmed by 0 bases and 7 bases, with 15 bases remaining between them. CDR3 protein: CSVEDLQGGAGYTF. As DNA, the CDR3 is TGCAGCGTTGAAGATCTTCAGGGTGGCGCTGGCTACACCTTC.

V usage is TRBV11-1 and J usage is TRBJ2-2; 9 bases map to TRBD1. The CDR3 runs to 15 residues. Germline CDR1 is SGHAT and CDR2 is FQDESV (reference sequence). J lost 2 bases, V lost 5 bases, and 3 bases had no gene match. CDR3 residues: CASSLGQGNTGELFF. Here the CDR3 DNA reads TGTGCCAGCAGCCTGGGACAGGGAAACACCGGGGAGCTGTTTTTT.

The chain joins TRBV3-1 (or the pseudogene TRBV3-2) to TRBJ1-1, with D uncertain. CDR3 length: 12 residues. Germline-derived CDR1 and CDR2 are LGHDT and YNNKEL (reference sequence). V lost 4 bases and J 7 bases, leaving 10 bases between the germline ends. Written as DNA, the CDR3 is TGTGCCAGCAGCCGATACGAGGGTGAAGCTTTCTTT. Translating it yields CASSRYEGEAFF.

The CDR3 here is CASSLDFGYNEQFF. The CDR3 bases are TGCGCCAGCAGCTTGGATTTCGGCTACAATGAGCAGTTCTTC. The J gene is TRBJ2-1, the V gene TRBV5-1; D gene unclear. Germline CDR1 is SGHRS and CDR2 is YFSETQ. V was clipped by 0 bases and J by 3 bases, with 7 bases between them. This CDR3 has 14 amino acids.

The CDR3: CATSGGGSAEQFF. CDR3 nucleotides: TGTGCCACCAGTGGAGGAGGGAGCGCTGAGCAGTTCTTC. The chain couples TRBV24-1 to TRBJ2-1; perhaps TRBD2 as D (6 bases). This CDR3 has 13 residues. Germline V lookup: CDR1 KGHDR, CDR2 SFDVKD. Trimming shortened V by 5 bases and J by 9 bases, and 13 bases separated the two germline ends.

The V and J genes are TRBV5-1 and TRBJ1-4; 8 nucleotides match TRBD1. Per the germline V gene, CDR1 is SGHRS and CDR2 is YFSETQ. The V and J ends lost 2 bases and 8 bases, in that order; junction bases with no gene match: 5. This CDR3 has 14 amino acids. CDR3 bases: TGCGCCAGCAGCTTTCAGGGGGCAAGGGAAAAACTGTTTTTT. This translates into CASSFQGAREKLFF.

In its sample, this clone was seen once. The V call is TRBV18, the J call TRBJ2-6; D not certain. Per the germline V gene, CDR1 is KGHSH and CDR2 is LQKENI. V lost 2 bases and J 0 bases, leaving 8 bases between the germline ends. There are 16 residues in the CDR3. The CDR3 here is CASSPLVYSGANVLTF. In DNA form, the CDR3 reads TGTGCCAGCTCACCATTGGTCTACTCTGGGGCCAACGTCCTGACTTTC.

This rearrangement joins TRBV7-8 to TRBJ1-2; possible D gene TRBD1, 6 bases. V lost 1 base, J lost 6 bases, and 15 bases lay in between. Germline V lookup: CDR1 SGHVS, CDR2 FQNEAQ. The CDR3 has 15 residues. DNA of the CDR3: TGTGCCAGCAGCTTAGTGTATAGGGAGGGGGATGGCTACACCTTC. The encoded protein is CASSLVYREGDGYTF.

In this sample, this clone turned up a few times. The rearrangement uses TRBV19 and TRBJ2-2; 12 bases map to TRBD1. The CDR3 loop spans 16 amino acids. J gave up 6 bases and V 7 bases, and 9 bases lay outside the gene matches. The germline CDR1 and CDR2 sequences are LNHDA and SQIVND (reference sequence). Written as DNA, the CDR3 is TGTGCCAGTATCGGCCCGGGACAGGGGGCATCCGGGGAGCTGTTTTTT. Protein: CASIGPGQGASGELFF.

This sequence joins TRBV19 and TRBJ2-2; D possibly corresponds to TRBD2 (6 bases). V lost 3 bases and J 0 bases, leaving 8 bases between the germline ends. CDR3 length: 15 amino acids. The germline gives CDR1 LNHDA, CDR2 SQIVND (reference sequence). CDR3 sequence reads: CASSMRLANTGELFF. CDR3 DNA sequence: TGTGCCAGTAGTATGCGACTAGCGAACACCGGGGAGCTGTTTTTT.

V gene TRBV7-2 combines with J gene TRBJ2-3, with no clear D. CDR3 size: 19 residues. The ends were cut back, 1 base at V and 0 bases at J, with 20 bases in the middle. Germline V lookup: CDR1 SGHTA, CDR2 FQGNSA. CDR3 nucleotide sequence: TGTGCCAGCAGCTTAGGATCCCTCCGAGCGTCTCCTAGCACAGATACGCAGTATTTT. This encodes CASSLGSLRASPSTDTQYF.

The chain joins TRBV6-2 or TRBV6-3 to TRBJ2-1; TRBD2 matches 7 bases. V trimming: 2 bases; J trimming: 4 bases; junction bases outside the gene matches: 5. The CDR3 is 15 residues long. Germline V gives CDR1 MNHEY, CDR2 SVGEGT. In nucleotides, the CDR3 is TGTGCCAGCAGTTACGGGGAGGGGCCTTACAATGAGCAGTTCTTC. Protein product: CASSYGEGPYNEQFF.

The CDR3 loop reads CASSYQGLPLRSGYTF. CDR3 DNA sequence: TGTGCCAGCAGCTACCAAGGACTACCGTTAAGGAGCGGCTACACCTTC. The J gene is TRBJ1-2, the V gene TRBV7-9; D call uncertain. In germline, CDR1 is SEHNR, CDR2 FQNEAQ (reference sequence). The CDR3 is 16 amino acids. V was shortened by 4 bases and J by 8 bases, with 23 bases between the two germline ends. The full variable domain, in which reference TRBV7-9 and TRBJ1-2 provide the parts outside the CDR3, is DTGVSQNPRHKITKRGQNVTFRCDPISEHNRLYWYRQTLGQGPEFLTYFQNEAQLEKSRLLSDRFSAERPKGSFSTLEIQRTEQGDSAMYLCASSYQGLPLRSGYTFGSGTRLTVV.